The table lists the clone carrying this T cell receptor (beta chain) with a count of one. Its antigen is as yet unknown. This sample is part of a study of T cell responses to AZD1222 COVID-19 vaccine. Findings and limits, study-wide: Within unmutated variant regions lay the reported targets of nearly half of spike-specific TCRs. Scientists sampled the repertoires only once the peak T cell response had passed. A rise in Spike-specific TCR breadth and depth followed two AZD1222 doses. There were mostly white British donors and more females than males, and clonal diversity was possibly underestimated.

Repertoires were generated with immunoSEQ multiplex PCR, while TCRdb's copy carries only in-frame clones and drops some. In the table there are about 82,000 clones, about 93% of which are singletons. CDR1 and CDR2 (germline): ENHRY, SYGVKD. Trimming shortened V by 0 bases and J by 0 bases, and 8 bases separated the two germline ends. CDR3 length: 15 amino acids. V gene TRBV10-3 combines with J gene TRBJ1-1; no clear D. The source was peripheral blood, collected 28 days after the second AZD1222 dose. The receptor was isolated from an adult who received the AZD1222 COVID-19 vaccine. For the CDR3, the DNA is TGTGCCATCAGTGAGTCATTGGATTTGAACACTGAAGCTTTCTTT. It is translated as CAISESLDLNTEAFF.